The clone carrying this TCR beta chain was observed a few times. The data are from a study of identical twins. CDR1 MNHEY and CDR2 SVGEGT come from the germline V gene. The V gene lost 2 bases and the J gene lost 6 bases, with 10 bases spanning the gap. This CDR3 contains 13 residues. Each CDR3 protein gets one entry after TCRdb re-called the 5' RACE reads with MiXCR. The sample holds a few hundred thousand distinct CDR3 sequences; roughly a tenth are singletons and the top ten take less than 12%. The clonotype was recovered from a man aged 45-65 years in good health. The sequenced sample was memory T cells sorted from blood. This chain links TRBV6-2 or TRBV6-3 with TRBJ1-1; D perhaps matches TRBD1 (5 bases). The CDR3, as DNA: TGTGCCAGCAGTTACCGAGGGACCTCTGAAGCTTTCTTT. Translation gives CASSYRGTSEAFF.